This TCR beta chain is from a study of blood T cell repertoires in COVID-19. During active infection, Seattle patients enrolled and were then monitored through disease. From germline, CDR1 is SNHLY and CDR2 FYNNEI. After removal of 6 bases from V and 5 bases from J, the junction contained 12 bases not matched to a gene. The CDR3 runs to 15 residues. Assay used: immunoSEQ multiplex PCR; TCRdb lists only in-frame clones, some missing. Found here are more than 200,000 clones, around 84% of them singletons; the top ten hold about 10%. Sequencing was performed on peripheral blood. V and J are TRBV2 and TRBJ2-5; 7 positions match TRBD1. This clonotype was obtained from a woman of 80 years or more with COVID-19, enrolled during active disease. CDR3 in amino acids: CASRLQGGRGETQYF. The CDR3 DNA sequence: TGTGCCAGCAGACTCCAAGGGGGCCGAGGGGAGACCCAGTACTTC.